Sequencing of this T cell receptor beta chain was carried out in a study of patients and donors after allogeneic stem cell transplantation. This CDR3 comprises 14 residues. Germline V gene sequence: CDR1 SGDLS, CDR2 YYNGEE. Deletions cut 3 bases from V and 4 bases from J, with 13 bases between. This clonotype was seen many times. TCRdb recomputed calls from the RT-PCR reads with MiXCR, one row per CDR3 protein. The table shows 25,000 to 30,000 distinct CDR3 sequences, with 8% to 10% occurring only once. The specimen sequenced was blood, either unsorted or a sorted T cell fraction (not recorded which). The chain joins TRBV9 to TRBJ1-1, with D possibly being TRBD1 (5 bases). This TCR came from a human donor who was either an allogeneic HSCT recipient or a stem cell or donor lymphocyte infusion donor (not recorded which). It is not recorded whose cells these are; they may come from a transplant donor. The CDR3 DNA reads TGTGCCAGCAGCGAAAGGGTTGGGGGCACTGAAGCTTTCTTT. Protein sequence: CASSERVGGTEAFF.